Reported below is one TCR beta chain. Its antigen is unknown. The CDR3 runs 16 residues. CDR1 and CDR2 (germline): SGHDN, FVKESK. Trimming removed 3 bases at V and 10 bases at J, with 22 bases between. These data come from a study of CD8 T cells in Susac syndrome. Background on the study: Sequencing included Susac syndrome patients, more than five of them with active disease and under ten in remission. Regarding the study as a whole: Among people with Susac, CD8+ clonal expansion was greatest in TEMRA cells and active patients.

Patients with Susac syndrome met diagnostic criteria defined recently for definite or probable disease. An input of about 0.5 to 1 ug of RNA was subjected to reverse transcription using random hexamers. The amplification used immunoSEQ multiplex PCR on TCR beta CDR3; it spanned 54 Vbeta and 13 Jbeta. One entry per CDR3 protein results from TCRdb running MiXCR on the immunoSEQ multiplex PCR reads. The sample lists tens of thousands of distinct CDR3 sequences; 90% to 95% were seen once. Sequences were obtained from CD8+ T cells from PBMCs. J is TRBJ2-1 and V is TRBV14, with D possibly called TRBD1 or TRBD2 (5 bases each). The source of this sequence is a human donor with Susac syndrome. The CDR3 reads CASSQPGQGRQWEQFF. DNA of the CDR3: TGTGCCAGCAGCCAGCCGGGCCAGGGACGACAATGGGAGCAGTTCTTC.